This is a list of T cell receptor beta chains from one sample in a study of T cells after yellow fever vaccination. TCRdb called the 5' RACE reads again in MiXCR, with one record for every CDR3 protein. Of approximately 450,000 distinct CDR3 sequences in the sample, roughly a sixth are singletons; the top ten hold 18%. Material: PBMCs, obtained before the yellow fever booster vaccination. Source of these receptors: a young man who received the YFV17D yellow fever vaccine. CDR3s include the opening cysteine and the closing phenylalanine or tryptophan. A D gene is named only where the DNA matches it firmly. The size field is filled for only some rows; it gives once, few, many or a size class.

abundance	len	v_gene	d_gene	j_gene	CDR3aa	CDR3nt
NA	17	TRBV5-6	TRBD1	TRBJ1-1	CASSLEVGGGWNTEAFF	TGTGCCAGCAGCTTGGAGGTAGGGGGCGGATGGAACACTGAAGCTTTCTTT
few	17	TRBV7-7	TRBD1	TRBJ2-1	CASSPGQRDRGQGEQFF	TGTGCCAGCAGCCCCGGGCAAAGGGACAGGGGGCAGGGTGAGCAGTTCTTC
NA	13	TRBV6-5	TRBD1	TRBJ2-7	CASSPPDRGEQYF	TGTGCCAGCAGTCCACCGGACAGGGGCGAGCAGTACTTC
NA	18	TRBV9	TRBD2	TRBJ2-1	CASSVGGRGLAGHNEQFF	TGTGCCAGCAGCGTAGGGGGTCGGGGACTAGCGGGTCACAATGAGCAGTTCTTC
few	12	TRBV6-2/TRBV6-3	NA	TRBJ2-5	CASSLAVETQYF	TGTGCCAGCAGTTTAGCGGTAGAGACCCAGTACTTC
NA	17	TRBV7-7	TRBD2	TRBJ2-5	CASSLGTSGGTGETQYF	TGTGCCAGCAGCTTAGGGACTAGCGGGGGCACTGGAGAGACCCAGTACTTC
few	17	TRBV7-2	NA	TRBJ1-4	CASSPRPVTATNEKLFF	TGTGCCAGCAGCCCCCGCCCGGTGACAGCCACTAATGAAAAACTGTTTTTT
few	14	TRBV4-2	NA	TRBJ1-6	CASSQEEYNSPLHF	TGTGCCAGCAGCCAAGAGGAATATAATTCACCCCTCCACTTT
few	20	TRBV5-6	TRBD2	TRBJ2-1	CASSLRRTLAGGPLHNEQFF	TGTGCCAGCAGCCTGAGACGGACTTTAGCGGGGGGTCCCCTTCACAATGAGCAGTTCTTC
many	16	TRBV5-1	TRBD2	TRBJ2-5	CASSPSGEVAGETQYF	TGCGCCAGCAGCCCGTCTGGTGAGGTAGCGGGGGAGACCCAGTACTTC
NA	15	TRBV2	TRBD2	TRBJ2-1	CASRLRAGGRAEQFF	TGTGCCAGCAGACTGCGAGCGGGGGGCCGCGCTGAGCAGTTCTTC
NA	18	TRBV4-3	NA	TRBJ1-2	CASSQDFWEVTRNYGYTF	TGCGCCAGCAGCCAAGACTTCTGGGAGGTCACCCGGAACTATGGCTACACCTTC
few	13	TRBV18	NA	TRBJ2-5	CASSPDAQETQYF	TGTGCCAGCTCACCAGATGCCCAAGAGACCCAGTACTTC
NA	15	TRBV29-1	TRBD1	TRBJ1-2	CSVTRPGTGIFGYTF	TGCAGCGTGACAAGGCCCGGGACAGGCATTTTTGGCTACACCTTC
few	17	TRBV5-1	TRBD1	TRBJ2-6	CASRQTGGMLGANVLTF	TGCGCCAGCAGACAGACAGGGGGTATGCTCGGGGCCAACGTCCTGACTTTC
NA	13	TRBV4-1	NA	TRBJ1-5	CASSLWGAQPQHF	TGCGCCAGCAGCCTGTGGGGCGCGCAGCCCCAGCATTTT
NA	15	TRBV28	TRBD1	TRBJ1-5	CASILLGQGNQPQHF	TGTGCCAGCATCCTTTTAGGACAGGGCAATCAGCCCCAGCATTTT
few	14	TRBV6-5	NA	TRBJ1-1	CASSRRQADTEAFF	TGTGCCAGCAGTCGCAGGCAGGCGGACACTGAAGCTTTCTTT
NA	16	TRBV12-3/TRBV12-4	TRBD1	TRBJ1-2	CASSLGWTGLPYGYTF	TGTGCCAGCAGTTTAGGATGGACAGGTCTACCGTATGGCTACACCTTC
few	15	TRBV4-2	NA	TRBJ1-3	CASSQAGAVGNTIYF	TGTGCCAGCAGCCAAGCGGGGGCTGTTGGAAACACCATATATTTT
NA	15	TRBV5-1	TRBD1	TRBJ1-2	CASSLGPGGNYGYTF	TGCGCCAGCAGCTTAGGGCCAGGGGGCAACTATGGCTACACCTTC
NA	15	TRBV7-8	NA	TRBJ2-5	CASRKAQALQETQYF	TGTGCCAGCAGAAAAGCGCAGGCCCTTCAAGAGACCCAGTACTTC
few	15	TRBV7-8	NA	TRBJ2-3	CASSFNRLGTDTQYF	TGTGCCAGCAGCTTTAATAGGTTGGGCACAGATACGCAGTATTTT
few	15	TRBV3-1	TRBD2	TRBJ2-5	CASSPPAGGRETQYF	TGTGCCAGCAGCCCCCCGGCGGGGGGTCGGGAGACCCAGTACTTC
few	16	TRBV5-1	NA	TRBJ1-1	CASSLGPERRNTEAFF	TGCGCCAGCAGCTTGGGTCCAGAAAGGAGGAACACTGAAGCTTTCTTT
many	11	TRBV7-2	NA	TRBJ2-5	CASSPGGTQYF	TGTGCCAGCAGCCCCGGGGGGACCCAGTACTTC
NA	17	TRBV11-2	TRBD2	TRBJ2-2	CASSLSGLASITGELFF	TGTGCCAGCAGCTTGAGCGGACTAGCGAGTATCACCGGGGAGCTGTTTTTT
NA	15	TRBV19	NA	TRBJ2-3	CASSSMGVSTDTQYF	TGTGCCAGTAGTTCCATGGGGGTGAGCACAGATACGCAGTATTTT
few	15	TRBV2	TRBD1	TRBJ2-1	CASSGGMVTFNEQFF	TGTGCCAGTTCAGGGGGCATGGTTACTTTCAATGAGCAGTTCTTC
NA	19	TRBV7-3	TRBD2	TRBJ2-1	CASSLTSGGSRSSYNEQFF	TGTGCCAGCAGCTTGACTAGCGGGGGGTCTAGGAGCTCCTACAATGAGCAGTTCTTC
NA	18	TRBV10-3	NA	TRBJ2-3	CAISNRDTRPGSTDTQYF	TGTGCCATCAGTAACCGGGACACCCGTCCTGGGTCCACAGATACGCAGTATTTT
NA	15	TRBV18	NA	TRBJ1-6	CASSPARGRDSPLHF	TGTGCCAGCTCACCAGCCAGGGGCAGAGATTCACCCCTCCACTTT
few	15	TRBV18	NA	TRBJ1-6	CASSPSVSENSPLHF	TGTGCCAGCTCCCCAAGCGTATCCGAGAATTCACCCCTCCACTTT
few	16	TRBV7-2	NA	TRBJ2-4	CASSPRAAVAKNIQYF	TGTGCCAGCAGCCCGCGAGCGGCCGTTGCCAAAAACATTCAGTACTTC
NA	16	TRBV5-1	NA	TRBJ2-2	CASSPRRDKNTGELFF	TGCGCCAGCAGCCCGCGAAGGGACAAGAACACCGGGGAGCTGTTTTTT
few	14	TRBV19	TRBD1	TRBJ1-5	CASSDRGRNQPQHF	TGTGCCAGTAGTGACAGGGGGCGAAATCAGCCCCAGCATTTT
NA	19	TRBV13	NA	TRBJ2-2	CASSPKTLVRGRDTGELFF	TGTGCCAGCAGCCCCAAAACCTTGGTAAGGGGTCGCGACACCGGGGAGCTGTTTTTT
NA	17	TRBV4-3	TRBD1	TRBJ2-5	CASSQEQGANMLETQYF	TGCGCCAGCAGCCAGGAACAGGGGGCGAATATGCTGGAGACCCAGTACTTC
once	13	TRBV6-2/TRBV6-3	NA	TRBJ2-5	CASSATPQETQYF	TGTGCCAGCAGTGCCACACCGCAAGAGACCCAGTACTTC
few	15	TRBV6-1	TRBD2	TRBJ2-5	CASSPGTRHVETQYF	TGTGCCAGCAGTCCCGGGACTAGACATGTCGAGACCCAGTACTTC
NA	14	TRBV5-1	NA	TRBJ2-7	CASSSPGLSYEQYF	TGCGCCAGCAGCTCCCCGGGACTCTCCTACGAGCAGTACTTC